The 23 T cell receptor beta chains reported below all come from one sample, sequenced in a study of CXCR3-negative and CXCR3-positive naive CD8 T cells. Findings of the study overall: The TRB CDR3s that CXCR3-positive naive cells carried were more hydrophobic than those of CXCR3-negative naive cells.

The authors prepared UMI-labeled TRB cDNA libraries by 5' RACE. TCRdb re-called the 5' RACE reads and catalogs CDR3 proteins one per entry, DNA excluded. This listing includes approximately 100,000 distinct CDR3 sequences. Their antigen targets remain unknown. Sample: naive CXCR3+ CD8+ T cells from blood. Subset noted: CD45RO-CCR7+CD27+CD95- naive CD8+ T cells expressing CXCR3 (TNR3+). Receptors were obtained from a human donor in good health. Some clones in this sample may be carry-over from other donors' samples.

The J gene is TRBJ2-7, the V gene TRBV29-1; the TCRdb call, TRBD1, lacks DNA for checking. The CDR3 extends over 16 amino acids. Germline V gene data show CDR1 as SQVTM and CDR2 as ANQGSEA. CDR3 in amino acids: CSVEGSRKGQNYEQYF.

The genes are TRBV5-6 and TRBJ2-2; with no DNA, the TCRdb D assignment of TRBD1 cannot be verified. Germline lookup yields CDR1 SGHDT and CDR2 YYEEEE. This CDR3 has 17 residues. Here the CDR3 reads CASSFLSTGEDTGELFF. The full variable domain, its missing parts supplied by reference TRBV5-6 and TRBJ2-2, is DAGVTQSPTHLIKTRGQQVTLRCSPKSGHDTVSWYQQALGQGPQFIFQYYEEEERQRGNFPDRFSGHQFPNYSSELNVNALLLGDSALYLCASSFLSTGEDTGELFFGEGSRLTVL.

The genes are TRBV29-1 and TRBJ2-2; as DNA is missing, the TRBD2 call by TCRdb cannot be tested. Germline assignment: CDR1 SQVTM and CDR2 ANQGSEA. This CDR3 is 15 amino acids long. This CDR3 reads CSYGGGDLGTGELFF.

CDR3 sequence reads: CASSSVGLDEQYF. The chain joins TRBV7-9 to TRBJ2-7; TCRdb's D call, TRBD2, is unchecked because there is no DNA. The germline gives CDR1 SEHNR, CDR2 FQNEAQ (reference sequence). The CDR3 has 13 amino acids.

The rearrangement uses TRBV6-2 or TRBV6-3 and TRBJ1-1. From germline, CDR1 is MNHEY and CDR2 SVGEGT. The CDR3 runs to 13 residues. CDR3 loop: CASSSGTNTEAFF.

The chain couples TRBV5-1 to TRBJ2-2; TCRdb lists TRBD2, though no DNA is available to test this call. In germline, CDR1 is SGHRS, CDR2 YFSETQ. The CDR3 runs 15 residues. The chain's CDR3 is CTSGTSGENTGELFF.

The chain recombines TRBV29-1 with TRBJ1-2; without DNA, the TCRdb call of TRBD1 cannot be checked. The V gene's germline CDR1 is SQVTM and CDR2 ANQGSEA. CDR3 size: 14 residues. This CDR3 reads CSVAGTGAHYGYTF.

This chain joins TRBV10-3 and TRBJ2-3; TCRdb's D call of TRBD1 is untestable without DNA. The germline V gene has CDR1 ENHRY and CDR2 SYGVKD. This CDR3 spans 12 amino acids. CDR3 sequence: CATKGGTDTQYF.

The chain recombines TRBV5-1 with TRBJ2-1. This CDR3 comprises 11 residues. CDR1 is SGHRS, CDR2 YFSETQ, per germline. The CDR3 sequence: CASSGDNEQFF.

The rearrangement links TRBV4-1 to TRBJ2-5. The CDR3 sequence is 17 residues long. CDR1 and CDR2 from the germline V gene are MGHRA and YSYEKL. The CDR3 reads CASIQGFNTGPKETQYF.

The chain's CDR3 is CASSSVPGSGGANVLTF. This chain joins TRBV6-5 and TRBJ2-6; TCRdb's assignment of TRBD1 cannot be checked, as there is no DNA. Germline V gives CDR1 MNHEY, CDR2 SVGAGI. The CDR3 loop spans 17 amino acids.

J is TRBJ2-7 and V is TRBV15. The CDR3 totals 14 residues. The germline gives CDR1 LNHNV, CDR2 YYDKDF (reference sequence). The CDR3 is CATSRVGEIYEQYF.

The genes are TRBV20-1 and TRBJ2-1. From germline, CDR1 is DFQATT and CDR2 SNEGSKA (reference sequence). CDR3 length: 16 residues. This CDR3 reads CSARDLQPASYNEQFF.

The rearrangement uses TRBV7-9 and TRBJ2-3; as DNA is missing, the TRBD2 call by TCRdb cannot be tested. The CDR3 length is 16 residues. Germline V CDR1 and CDR2: SEHNR, FQNEAQ (reference sequence). The CDR3 protein is CASSPRLAGVTDTQYF.

The chain carries TRBV9 and TRBJ2-1; TCRdb's D call, TRBD1, is unchecked because there is no DNA. CDR1 SGDLS and CDR2 YYNGEE come from the germline V gene. The CDR3 is made up of 15 amino acids. CDR3 in amino acids: CASSVAGQPYNEQFF.

The chain is built from TRBV5-5 and TRBJ2-1. Germline V lookup: CDR1 SGHKS, CDR2 YYEKEE (reference sequence). The CDR3 runs 14 residues. The CDR3 protein is CASSLAVGYNEQFF.

J is TRBJ2-2 and V is TRBV7-9; TCRdb outputs TRBD2, but without DNA this stays unchecked. The CDR3 covers 16 residues. The germline V gene has CDR1 SEHNR and CDR2 FQNEAQ (reference sequence). CDR3 sequence reads: CASSFASGRRTGELFF.

The chain combines TRBV6-2 or TRBV6-3 with TRBJ2-3; checking the TCRdb D call of TRBD2 is not possible without DNA. CDR1 is MNHEY, CDR2 SVGEGT, per germline. This CDR3 has 14 residues. The CDR3 sequence is CASRTGLAVDTQYF.

The chain carries TRBV3-1 and TRBJ1-2. Per germline, CDR1 LGHDT and CDR2 YNNKEL (reference sequence). The CDR3 spans 14 residues. CDR3 sequence reads: CASSQDPVGYGYTF.

The rearrangement uses TRBV29-1 and TRBJ2-1; the TCRdb call, TRBD2, lacks DNA for checking. Germline CDR1 reads SQVTM; CDR2 reads ANQGSEA. The CDR3 totals 17 residues. The CDR3 reads CSVEDLVAGGLGNEQFF.

V usage is TRBV15 and J usage is TRBJ2-1; TCRdb selects TRBD1, and the lack of DNA leaves this call unchecked. CDR1 and CDR2 from the germline V gene are LNHNV and YYDKDF (reference sequence). The CDR3 extends over 17 amino acids. This chain's CDR3 is CATSRDPRGTGSWEQFF.

V is TRBV29-1 and J is TRBJ1-1; TCRdb picks TRBD1, but there is no DNA to check that call. The CDR3 loop spans 14 amino acids. The germline V gene encodes CDR1 SQVTM and CDR2 ANQGSEA. CDR3 sequence: CSVLTPGQNTEAFF.

The chain links TRBV27 to TRBJ1-2. CDR1 is MNHEY and CDR2 is SMNVEV in the germline V gene (reference sequence). This CDR3 is built from 13 residues. CDR3 in amino acids: CASKSSNLISYTF.